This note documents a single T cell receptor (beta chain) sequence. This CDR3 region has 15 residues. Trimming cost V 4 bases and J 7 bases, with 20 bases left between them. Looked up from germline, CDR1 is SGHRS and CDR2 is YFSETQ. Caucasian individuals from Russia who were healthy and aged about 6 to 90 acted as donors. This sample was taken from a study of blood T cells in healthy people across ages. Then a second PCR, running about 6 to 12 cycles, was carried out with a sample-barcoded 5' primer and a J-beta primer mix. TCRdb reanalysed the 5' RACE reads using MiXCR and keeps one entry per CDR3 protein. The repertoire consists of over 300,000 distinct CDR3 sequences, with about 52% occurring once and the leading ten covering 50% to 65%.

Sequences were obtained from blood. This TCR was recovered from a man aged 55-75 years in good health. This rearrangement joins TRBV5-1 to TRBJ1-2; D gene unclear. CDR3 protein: CASSDGRPESRGYTF. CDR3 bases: TGCGCCAGCAGCGACGGCAGGCCCGAATCCCGTGGCTACACCTTC.